The clone carrying this TCR beta chain came up many times. The sample originates from a study of neurological immune-mediated disorders. CDR1 and CDR2 (germline): SGHTA, FQGNSA. After removal of 4 bases from V and 5 bases from J, the junction contained 8 bases not matched to a gene. The CDR3 has 15 residues. Using its own MiXCR run on the 5' RACE reads, TCRdb lists one record per CDR3 protein. The sample yields 77,000 or so distinct CDR3 sequences, approximately 10% seen once. V and J are TRBV7-2 and TRBJ1-5; 7 bases match TRBD1. This receptor was obtained from a man aged 45-60 years in good health. Material for sequencing was PBMCs. The CDR3 sequence: CASSSGTVGDQPQHF. CDR3 DNA: TGTGCCAGCAGCTCAGGGACAGTGGGCGATCAGCCCCAGCATTTT.